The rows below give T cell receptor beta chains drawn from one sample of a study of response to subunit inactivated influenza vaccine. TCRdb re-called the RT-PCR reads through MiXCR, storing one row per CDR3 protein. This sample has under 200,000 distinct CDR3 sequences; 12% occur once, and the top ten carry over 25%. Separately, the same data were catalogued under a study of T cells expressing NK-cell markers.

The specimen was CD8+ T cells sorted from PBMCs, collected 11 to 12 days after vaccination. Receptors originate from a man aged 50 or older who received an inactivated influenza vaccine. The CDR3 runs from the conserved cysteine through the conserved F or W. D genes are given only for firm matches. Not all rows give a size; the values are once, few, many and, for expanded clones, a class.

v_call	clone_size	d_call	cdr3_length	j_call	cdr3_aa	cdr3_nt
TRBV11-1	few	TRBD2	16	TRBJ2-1	CASSMGLAKPYNEQFF	TGTGCCAGCAGCATGGGACTAGCGAAACCTTACAATGAGCAGTTCTTC
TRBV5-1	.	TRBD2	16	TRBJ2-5	CASSSGLAGLQETQYF	TGCGCCAGCAGCTCGGGACTAGCGGGTTTGCAAGAGACCCAGTACTTC
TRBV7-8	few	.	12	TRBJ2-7	CASARGSYEQYF	TGTGCCAGCGCCAGGGGTTCCTACGAGCAGTACTTC
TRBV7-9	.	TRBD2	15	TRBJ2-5	CASSRSGGVKETQYF	TGTGCCAGCAGCCGTAGCGGGGGGGTAAAAGAGACCCAGTACTTC
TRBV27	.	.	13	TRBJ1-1	CASSAPGDTEAFF	TGTGCCAGCAGTGCCCCAGGGGACACTGAAGCTTTCTTT
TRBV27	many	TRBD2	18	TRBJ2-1	CASRESGTSGRAGNEQFF	TGTGCCAGCAGAGAGTCCGGGACTAGCGGGAGGGCGGGGAATGAGCAGTTCTTC
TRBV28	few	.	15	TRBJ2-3	CASSTPLFGTDTQYF	TGTGCCAGCAGCACCCCCTTGTTTGGCACAGATACGCAGTATTTT
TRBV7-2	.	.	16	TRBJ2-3	CASSSHATSPPDTQYF	TGTGCCAGCAGCTCCCACGCCACTAGCCCTCCAGATACGCAGTATTTT
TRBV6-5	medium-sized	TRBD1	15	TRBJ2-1	CASSTPGTAHNEQFF	TGTGCCAGCAGTACTCCCGGGACAGCCCACAATGAGCAGTTCTTC
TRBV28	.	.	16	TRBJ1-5	CASTPGVRGGNQPQHF	TGTGCCAGCACCCCAGGGGTACGGGGAGGCAATCAGCCCCAGCATTTT
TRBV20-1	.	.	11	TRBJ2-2	CSATDIGELFF	TGCAGTGCTACGGACATCGGGGAGCTGTTTTTT
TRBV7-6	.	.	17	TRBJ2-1	CASSLASTGGQHNEQFF	TGTGCCAGCAGCTTAGCATCGACGGGGGGCCAGCACAATGAGCAGTTCTTC
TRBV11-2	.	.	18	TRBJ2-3	CASSLVKKLHGNTDTQYF	TGTGCCAGCAGCTTAGTCAAAAAGCTACACGGAAACACAGATACGCAGTATTTT
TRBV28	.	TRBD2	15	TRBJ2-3	CASSYSGIGTDTQYF	TGTGCCAGCAGCTATAGCGGGATAGGCACAGATACGCAGTATTTT
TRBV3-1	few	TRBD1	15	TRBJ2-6	CASRHTGAGANVLTF	TGTGCCAGCAGGCATACAGGGGCTGGGGCCAACGTCCTGACTTTC
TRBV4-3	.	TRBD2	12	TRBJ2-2	CASSRGGGELFF	TGCGCCAGCAGCCGCGGGGGGGGGGAGCTGTTTTTT
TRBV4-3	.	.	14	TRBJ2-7	CASSQGDTTYEQYF	TGCGCCAGCAGCCAGGGGGACACCACCTACGAGCAGTACTTC
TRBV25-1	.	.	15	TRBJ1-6	CASSEWGVGGSPLHF	TGTGCCAGCAGTGAATGGGGGGTCGGGGGTTCACCCCTCCACTTT
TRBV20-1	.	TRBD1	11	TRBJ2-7	CSGQGGYEQYF	TGCAGTGGACAGGGCGGCTACGAGCAGTACTTC
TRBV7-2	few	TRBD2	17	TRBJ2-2	CASSFLSLAGDTGELFF	TGTGCCAGCAGCTTTCTATCTCTAGCGGGAGACACCGGGGAGCTGTTTTTT
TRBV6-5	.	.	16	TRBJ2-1	CASSYGPSSSYNEQFF	TGTGCCAGCAGTTACGGACCGTCAAGCTCCTACAATGAGCAGTTCTTC
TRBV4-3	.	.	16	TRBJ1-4	CASSQDRYNSGEKLFF	TGCGCCAGCAGCCAAGATCGCTATAACAGTGGGGAAAAACTGTTTTTT
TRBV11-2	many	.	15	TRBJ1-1	CASSLVGGILAEAFF	TGTGCCAGCAGCTTAGTCGGGGGAATACTCGCTGAAGCTTTCTTT
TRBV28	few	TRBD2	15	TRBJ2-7	CASSFETSGAYEQYF	TGTGCCAGCAGTTTTGAGACTAGCGGGGCCTACGAGCAGTACTTC
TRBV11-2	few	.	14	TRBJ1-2	CASSLDLMVEGYTF	TGTGCCAGCAGCTTAGATCTTATGGTAGAAGGCTACACCTTC
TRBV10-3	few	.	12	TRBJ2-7	CAISESGWVRYF	TGTGCCATCAGTGAGTCGGGCTGGGTTCGGTACTTC
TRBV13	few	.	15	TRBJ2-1	CASSPTGPLYNEQFF	TGTGCCAGCAGCCCTACGGGACCTCTATACAATGAGCAGTTCTTC